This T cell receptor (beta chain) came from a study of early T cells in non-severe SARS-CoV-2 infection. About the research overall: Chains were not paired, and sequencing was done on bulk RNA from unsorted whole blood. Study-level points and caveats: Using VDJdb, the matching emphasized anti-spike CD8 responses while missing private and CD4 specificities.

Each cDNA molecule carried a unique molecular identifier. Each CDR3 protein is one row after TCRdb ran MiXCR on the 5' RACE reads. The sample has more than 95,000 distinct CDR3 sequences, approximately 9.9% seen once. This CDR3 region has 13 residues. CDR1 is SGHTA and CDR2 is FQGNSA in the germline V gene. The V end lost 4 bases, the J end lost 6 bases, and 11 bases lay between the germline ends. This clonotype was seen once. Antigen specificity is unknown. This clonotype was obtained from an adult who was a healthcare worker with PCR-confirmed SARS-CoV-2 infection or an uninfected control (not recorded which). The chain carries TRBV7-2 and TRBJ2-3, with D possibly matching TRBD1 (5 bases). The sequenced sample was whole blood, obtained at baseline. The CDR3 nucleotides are TGTGCCAGCAGCTCGACAGTGGCGGATACGCAGTATTTT. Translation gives CASSSTVADTQYF.